This paragraph reports one T cell receptor beta chain. CDR1 MNHEY and CDR2 SVGAGI come from the germline V gene. Trimming took 8 bases from V and 3 from J, leaving 17 bases between them. This CDR3 comprises 15 residues. This record comes from a study of blood T cell repertoires in COVID-19. On the study more broadly: Both acute and convalescent COVID-19 samples were obtained from the United States, Italy and Spain. The cDNA or gDNA used as material had been derived from T cells, B-cell-depleted T cells, or PBMCs.

Study processing details: Reference gene primer amplification yielded estimated nucleated cell counts. Sequenced by immunoSEQ multiplex PCR; TCRdb stores in-frame clones only, minus some. From that table come the V and J calls and clone size; the DNA was used to work out D and trimming. Counted here are roughly 130,000 clones, 60% to 85% occurring once; the ten biggest clones make up roughly 17%. This sequence originates from a man aged 50 to 60 with acute or convalescent COVID-19. This chain joins TRBV6-5 and TRBJ1-5; the D gene is possibly TRBD1 (5 bases). The sequenced sample was peripheral blood. The CDR3 sequence: CASREGRGDNQPQHF. The CDR3 nucleotides read TGTGCCAGCCGGGAGGGGCGGGGAGACAATCAGCCCCAGCATTTT.